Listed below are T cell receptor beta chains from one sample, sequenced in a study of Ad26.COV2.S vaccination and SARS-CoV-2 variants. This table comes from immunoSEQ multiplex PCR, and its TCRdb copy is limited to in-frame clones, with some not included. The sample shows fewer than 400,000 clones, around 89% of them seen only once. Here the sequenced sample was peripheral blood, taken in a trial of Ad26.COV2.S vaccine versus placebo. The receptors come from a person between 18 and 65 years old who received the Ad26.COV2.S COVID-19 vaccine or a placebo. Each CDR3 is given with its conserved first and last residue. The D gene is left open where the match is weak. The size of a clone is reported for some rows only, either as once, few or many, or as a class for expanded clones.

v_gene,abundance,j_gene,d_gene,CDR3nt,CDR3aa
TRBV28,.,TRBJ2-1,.,TGTGCCAGCAGTTTATTCCGAGTAGGCAATGAGCAGTTCTTC,CASSLFRVGNEQFF
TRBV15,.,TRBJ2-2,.,TGTGCCACCAGCTTCACCGGGGAGCTGTTTTTT,CATSFTGELFF
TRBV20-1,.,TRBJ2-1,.,TGCAGTGCTAGTCGAAATTCCCTAGGGGATGAGCAGTTCTTC,CSASRNSLGDEQFF
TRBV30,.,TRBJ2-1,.,TGTGCCTGGAGTGGCCCTCCTGAGCAGTTCTTC,CAWSGPPEQFF
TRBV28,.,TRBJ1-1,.,TGTGCCAGTAGAAACAATGAAGCTTTCTTT,CASRNNEAFF
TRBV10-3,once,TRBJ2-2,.,TGTGCCATCAGTGAGTCGGCTGGAGGCGGGAAGGCCGGGGAGCTGTTTTTT,CAISESAGGGKAGELFF
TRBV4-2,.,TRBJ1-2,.,TGTGCCAGCAGCCAAGACAGTAACAACTATGGCTACACCTTC,CASSQDSNNYGYTF
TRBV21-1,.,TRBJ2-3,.,TGTGCCAGAGGTTACGTTAGCTGGGGTAATCCAGATACGCAGTATTTT,CARGYVSWGNPDTQYF
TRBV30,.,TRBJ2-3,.,TGTGCCTGGTCCCCAGGCGGCCACACAGATACGCAGTATTTT,CAWSPGGHTDTQYF
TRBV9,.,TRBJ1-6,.,TGTGCCAGCAGCACCCGGGACGGGATAAATTCACCCCTCCACTTT,CASSTRDGINSPLHF
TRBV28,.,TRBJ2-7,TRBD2,TGTGCCAGCAGTCAACCGGGACTAGCGGGAGGGGCCTTGTATTACGAGCAGTACTTC,CASSQPGLAGGALYYEQYF
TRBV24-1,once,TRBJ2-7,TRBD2,TGTGCCACCAGTGACCCCCGGGGTAGCGGGTCCTACGAGCAGTACTTC,CATSDPRGSGSYEQYF
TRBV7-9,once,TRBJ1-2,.,TGTGCCAGCAGCTTCCCAGGGTCTTATGGCTACACCTTC,CASSFPGSYGYTF
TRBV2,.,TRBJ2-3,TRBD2,TGTGCCAGCAGTGTGCGGGAGACTAGCACAGATACGCAGTATTTT,CASSVRETSTDTQYF
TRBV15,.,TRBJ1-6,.,TGTGCCACCAGCAGAGGGGGCGAAATTTTATCACCCCTCCACTTT,CATSRGGEILSPLHF
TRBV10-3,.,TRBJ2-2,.,TGTGCCATCAGTGAGTCTTCGAGAGGAACCGGGGAGCTGTTTTTT,CAISESSRGTGELFF
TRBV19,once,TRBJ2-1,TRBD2,TGTGCCAGTAGTTGGACTAGCGGGTTTTACGAGCAGTTCTTC,CASSWTSGFYEQFF
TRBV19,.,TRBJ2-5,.,TGTGCCAGTAGTATTTCCCAGGGTAACCAAGAGACCCAGTACTTC,CASSISQGNQETQYF
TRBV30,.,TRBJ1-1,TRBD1,TGTGCCTGGCGACAGGGGCGGAACACTGAAGCTTTCTTT,CAWRQGRNTEAFF
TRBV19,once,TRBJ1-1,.,TGTGCCAGTAGTATCACCGTCATGAACACTGAAGCTTTCTTT,CASSITVMNTEAFF
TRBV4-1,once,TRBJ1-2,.,TGCGCCAGCAGCCAGGACAGAGCCTATGGCTACACCTTC,CASSQDRAYGYTF
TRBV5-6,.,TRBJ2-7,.,TGTGCCAGCAGCCCCGGGGTATCCTACGAGCAGTACTTC,CASSPGVSYEQYF
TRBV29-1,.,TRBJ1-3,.,.,CSVSGQGNTIYF
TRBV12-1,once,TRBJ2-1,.,TGTGCCAGCAGCTTTGAGCTACGGAATGAGCAGTTCTTC,CASSFELRNEQFF
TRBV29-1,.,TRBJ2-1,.,TGCAGCGGAAGGACGGGAGAGCAGTTCTTC,CSGRTGEQFF
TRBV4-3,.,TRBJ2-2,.,TGCGCCAGCAGCCAAGCGGCAGGGTTGGGCACCGGGGAGCTGTTTTTT,CASSQAAGLGTGELFF
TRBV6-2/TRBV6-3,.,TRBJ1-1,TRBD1,TGTGCCAGCAGTCCGTTCCGACAGGGGAAAAACACTGAAGCTTTCTTT,CASSPFRQGKNTEAFF
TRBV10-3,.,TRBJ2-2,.,TGTGCCATCAGTGAAAATCACAATAGCGGTTCCGGGGAGCTGTTTTTT,CAISENHNSGSGELFF
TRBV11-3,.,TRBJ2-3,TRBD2,TGTGCCAGCAGCTTAGGCATTAGCGGGTATGATACGCAGTATTTT,CASSLGISGYDTQYF
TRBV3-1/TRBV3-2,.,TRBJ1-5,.,TGTGCCAGCAGCCACCGGGTGATTGGCAATCAGCCCCAGCATTTT,CASSHRVIGNQPQHF
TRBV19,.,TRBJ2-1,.,TGTGCCAGTAGTGGAGAGGGCTCGGGCTACAATGAGCAGTTCTTC,CASSGEGSGYNEQFF
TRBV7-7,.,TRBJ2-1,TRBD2,TGTGCCAGCAGCCCGGTAGCGGGAAGAGAGCAGTTCTTC,CASSPVAGREQFF
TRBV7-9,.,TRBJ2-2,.,TGTGCCAGCAGCTTTGGGGCAAACACCGGGGAGCTGTTTTTT,CASSFGANTGELFF
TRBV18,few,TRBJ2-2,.,TGTGCCAGCTCACCATTCGGCAATGGGAGAGGAGGGGAGCTGTTTTTT,CASSPFGNGRGGELFF
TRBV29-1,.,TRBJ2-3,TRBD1,TGCAGCGTTCGGAAGACAGGGGGACCTCGGCAGTATTTT,CSVRKTGGPRQYF
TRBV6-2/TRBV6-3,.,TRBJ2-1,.,TGTGCCAGCAGTTACTCTAATAGTAACTCCTACAATGAGCAGTTCTTC,CASSYSNSNSYNEQFF
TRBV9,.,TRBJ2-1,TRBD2,TGTGCCAGCAGCGTAGGAGGCGGGAGCGCGTCCTACAATGAGCAGTTCTTC,CASSVGGGSASYNEQFF
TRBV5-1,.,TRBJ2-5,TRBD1,TGCGCCAGCAGCTTGGGGACAGGGGGGACGACCCAGTACTTC,CASSLGTGGTTQYF
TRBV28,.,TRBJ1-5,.,TGTGCCAGCATCAGTGGACTTGCCAATCAGCCCCAGCATTTT,CASISGLANQPQHF
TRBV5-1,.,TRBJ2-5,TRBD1,TGCGCCAGCAAGCAGGGGGCGAAGGAGACCCAGTACTTC,CASKQGAKETQYF
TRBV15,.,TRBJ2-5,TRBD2,TGTGCCACCAGCAAGCGACTAGCGGGAGGGGAGACCCAGTACTTC,CATSKRLAGGETQYF
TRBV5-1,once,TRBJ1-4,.,TGCGCCAGCAGCTTGGGACGGTTGGGCGAAAAACTGTTTTTT,CASSLGRLGEKLFF
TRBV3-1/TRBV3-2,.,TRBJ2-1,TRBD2,TGTGCCAGCAGCCGCCGACTAGCGGGAGTAAATAATGAGCAGTTCTTC,CASSRRLAGVNNEQFF